This TCR beta chain was identified during a study of CD8 T cells in Susac syndrome. Negative isolation was used for CD8+ and CD4+ T cells and FACS enrichment for TEMRA cells. Trimming left V 4 bases short and J 7 bases short, with 13 bases between. Germline CDR1 reads SQVTM; CDR2 reads ANQGSEA. The CDR3 is made up of 13 amino acids. The authors reverse transcribed 0.5 to 1 ug RNA with random hexamers. An immunoSEQ multiplex PCR amplified TCR beta CDR3 over 54 Vbeta and 13 Jbeta. TCRdb analysed the immunoSEQ multiplex PCR reads with MiXCR anew, one entry per CDR3 protein. The sample has about 210,000 distinct CDR3 sequences; about 95% are singletons. This clonotype has a single count.

J is TRBJ2-2 and V is TRBV29-1, with D tentatively TRBD2 (5 bases). This receptor was obtained from a human donor with multiple sclerosis. What was sequenced was CD4+ T cells from PBMCs. The CDR3 is CSVVGSSVGELFF. CDR3 DNA sequence: TGCAGCGTTGTAGGGAGCTCGGTCGGGGAGCTGTTTTTT.